This T cell receptor beta chain was sequenced during a study of blood T cell repertoires in COVID-19. Across the study: COVID-19 samples from acute and convalescent phases originated in the United States, Italy and Spain.

Source study methods: Amplifying reference gene primers gave estimates of nucleated cell counts. Produced via immunoSEQ multiplex PCR; TCRdb's table is partial and in-frame only. The V and J calls and the clone size are those of that table, but D and trimming were determined from the DNA. In the table there are tens of thousands of clones, roughly 82% of which are singletons. This clone was counted ten times or more. The source material was peripheral blood. This receptor was obtained from a woman aged 60-75 years with acute or convalescent COVID-19.

CDR3 residues: CASSGRQAVSYGYTF. The CDR3 DNA sequence: TGTGCCAGCAGCGGAAGACAGGCAGTAAGCTATGGCTACACCTTC. The chain joins TRBV9 to TRBJ1-2; TRBD1 is a possible D gene (6 bases). Between the trimmed V and J ends, which lost 3 bases and 4 bases, there was a span of 16 bases. The CDR3 is 15 residues long. Germline V gene data show CDR1 as SGDLS and CDR2 as YYNGEE.